This TCR beta chain was captured in a study of technical replicates of blood from a few donors. Sequencing used immunoSEQ multiplex PCR; TCRdb keeps in-frame clones, though not all of them. This table holds some 49,000 clones, 92% found once. V lost 4 bases and J lost 3; bases outside the gene matches: 5. Germline values: CDR1 MNHNS, CDR2 SASEGT. This CDR3 is 15 amino acids long. Sequenced: PBMCs. This TCR derives from a human donor in good health. Some clones in this sample may be carry-over from other donors' samples. This chain uses TRBV6-1 with TRBJ2-7; 11 nucleotides align to TRBD1. The CDR3 DNA sequence: TGTGCCAGCAGTGTGCGGACAGGGGGCTTCTACGAGCAGTACTTC. Amino acid sequence: CASSVRTGGFYEQYF.